This TCR beta chain appears in the sequencing data of a study of shared clonotypes between healthy human individuals. None of the donors, who were healthy HIV-negative adults, had recently had acute infections or vaccinations. Turning to this clone: This sample includes further DNA sequences coding for the same CDR3.

The CDR3 spans 14 residues. In germline, CDR1 is SGHRS, CDR2 YFSETQ. Trimming shortened V by 0 bases and J by 4 bases, and 10 bases separated the two germline ends. Original processing methods: ImmunoSEQ gave junction-only sequences without quality scores, so filtering differed. Sequenced by immunoSEQ multiplex PCR; TCRdb stores in-frame clones only, minus some. That table is the source of V, J and clone size, and D and trimming were worked out from the DNA. This table has approximately 500,000 clones, over 60% appearing once. This TCR came from a woman between 40 and 50 years old in good health. Some clones in this sample may be carry-over from other donors' samples. The rearrangement joins TRBV5-1 to TRBJ2-5; D perhaps matches TRBD1 (7 bases). The sample consisted of PBMCs. Here the CDR3 reads CASSLGQGGETQYF. The CDR3 nucleotides are TGCGCCAGCAGCTTGGGGCAGGGGGGAGAGACCCAGTACTTC.